The next 16 T cell receptor beta chains were all read from a single sample in a study of OX40 agonist ivuxolimab in advanced cancers. Using immunoSEQ multiplex PCR, the repertoire was profiled, and TCRdb retains in-frame clones only, with some absent. Among around 83,000 clones listed, roughly nine tenths were seen once. The sequences come from CD4+ or CD8+ T cells sorted from blood, collected in a trial of the OX40 agonist ivuxolimab. The source is an adult with an advanced solid tumor such as melanoma, head and neck, liver or kidney cancer.

V and J are TRBV2 and TRBJ1-2; tentatively, D is TRBD1 (5 bases). This CDR3 spans 12 amino acids. Germline values: CDR1 SNHLY, CDR2 FYNNEI. V lost 3 bases to trimming and J lost 8 bases, with 10 bases between them. CDR3 region: CASSDSRAGYTF. The DNA for the CDR3 is TGTGCCAGCAGTGACTCCAGGGCGGGCTACACCTTC.

The gene calls are TRBV21-1 and TRBJ2-7; the table names TRBD1, a call not compared with the DNA. TRBV21-1 constitutes a pseudogene. There are 16 residues in the CDR3. CDR3 in amino acids: CASSNGQGGNWDEQYF. As DNA, the CDR3 is TGTGCCAGCAGCAACGGACAGGGAGGGAATTGGGACGAGCAGTACTTC.

This chain connects TRBV30 to TRBJ1-2, with TRBD1 matching 10 bases. CDR3 length equals 14 residues. Germline V gene data show CDR1 as GTSNPN and CDR2 as SVGIG (reference sequence). The trim removed 2 bases at V and 7 bases at J, leaving 7 bases unmatched. CDR3: CAWSPDRGAGGYTF. As DNA, the CDR3 is TGTGCCTGGAGTCCGGACAGGGGGGCCGGTGGCTACACCTTC.

The genes are TRBV6-5 and TRBJ2-7; the D gene is possibly TRBD1 (6 bases). V lost 7 bases and J 7 bases, leaving 17 bases between the germline ends. Germline V gene lookup returns CDR1 MNHEY and CDR2 SVGAGI. The length of the CDR3 is 13 residues. The CDR3 spells CASILGQGREQYF. CDR3 nucleotides: TGTGCCAGCATCTTAGGCCAGGGGCGGGAGCAGTACTTC.

V is TRBV29-1 and J is TRBJ2-5; TRBD1 might be the D (5 bases). The CDR3 runs to 12 residues. Trimming removed 3 bases from V and 5 bases from J, with 10 bases in between. Germline V gives CDR1 SQVTM, CDR2 ANQGSEA. The CDR3, as DNA: TGCAGCGTTGACAGGGTCGGGGAGACCCAGTACTTC. Its translation: CSVDRVGETQYF.

The gene calls are TRBV11-2 and TRBJ2-3; D call uncertain. CDR3 length equals 15 residues. From germline, CDR1 is SGHAT and CDR2 FQNNGV. Deletions cut 2 bases from V and 1 base from J, with 10 bases between. CDR3 residues: CASSLQSSRTDTQYF. As DNA, the CDR3 is TGTGCCAGCAGCTTACAGTCCAGTCGCACAGATACGCAGTATTTT.

The table lists this clone with a count of one. The chain carries TRBV19 and TRBJ2-3; maybe TRBD1 (7 bases). The V and J ends lost 9 bases and 0 bases respectively, with 13 bases between them. This CDR3 is 14 amino acids long. Germline CDR1 LNHDA, CDR2 SQIVND (reference sequence). The CDR3 nucleotides are TGTGCCAGGAACAGGGGAGGTAGCACAGATACGCAGTATTTT. Amino acids: CARNRGGSTDTQYF.

The chain carries TRBV5-1 and TRBJ1-2; maybe TRBD1 (6 bases). V was pared by 1 base and J by 2 bases, with 12 bases between. This CDR3 has 15 amino acids. In germline, CDR1 is SGHRS, CDR2 YFSETQ. CDR3 DNA: TGCGCCAGCAGCTTGCTTCAGGGGAGGAACTATGGCTACACCTTC. Translation gives CASSLLQGRNYGYTF.

The chain links TRBV7-2 to TRBJ2-2; 7 nucleotides line up with TRBD2. Germline V lookup: CDR1 SGHTA, CDR2 FQGNSA. This CDR3 has 16 residues. V was pared by 2 bases and J by 5 bases, with 8 bases of the junction left unmatched. CDR3 bases: TGTGCCAGCAGCTTACGACTAGCAAGGGTAACCGGGGAGCTGTTTTTT. This encodes CASSLRLARVTGELFF.

The table lists this clone with a few counts. CDR3 nucleotides: TGCGCCAGCAGCCCCGGACAGTCCTACGAGCAGTACTTC. Translation: CASSPGQSYEQYF. J is TRBJ2-7 and V is TRBV5-1, with D perhaps matching TRBD1 (6 bases). With 4 bases removed from V and 1 base from J, the gap between germline ends came to 9 bases. Germline CDR1 SGHRS, CDR2 YFSETQ. CDR3 length: 13 residues.

The rearrangement joins TRBV19 to TRBJ2-7, with D possibly TRBD1 on 5 matching bases. With 6 bases removed from V and 0 bases from J, the gap between germline ends came to 12 bases. From germline, CDR1 is LNHDA and CDR2 SQIVND (reference sequence). This CDR3 contains 14 residues. This CDR3 is CASRPRTGSYEQYF. The CDR3 region has the DNA TGTGCCAGTAGACCCCGTACAGGCTCCTACGAGCAGTACTTC.

The rearrangement links TRBV28 to TRBJ2-3; D possibly corresponds to TRBD2 (5 bases). V dropped 5 bases and J dropped 6 bases, with 12 bases sitting between them. The CDR3 sequence is 13 residues long. The germline V gene has CDR1 MDHEN and CDR2 SYDVKM. The CDR3 here is CASSQRSRDTQYF. The CDR3 DNA sequence: TGTGCCAGCAGTCAGCGGTCGAGGGATACGCAGTATTTT.

This chain uses TRBV2 with TRBJ1-2; 7 bases are a match to TRBD1. J gave up 8 bases and V 4 bases, and 4 bases lay outside the gene matches. CDR3 length: 12 residues. Germline V gives CDR1 SNHLY, CDR2 FYNNEI. The CDR3 DNA reads TGTGCCAGCAGTGTGGACAGGTACGGCTACACCTTC. Translating gives CASSVDRYGYTF.

J is TRBJ1-1 and V is TRBV18; D not certain. This CDR3 is built from 14 residues. Germline assignment: CDR1 KGHSH and CDR2 LQKENI. V lost 6 bases, J lost 0 bases, and 11 bases lay in between. Here the CDR3 reads CASSPGGVNTEAFF. CDR3 bases: TGTGCCAGCTCCCCCGGTGGGGTGAACACTGAAGCTTTCTTT. The entire variable domain, with the rest obtained from reference TRBV18 and TRBJ1-1, is as follows: NAGVMQNPRHLVRRRGQEARLRCSPMKGHSHVYWYRQLPEEGLKFMVYLQKENIIDESGMPKERFSAEFPKEGPSILRIQQVVRGDSAAYFCASSPGGVNTEAFFGQGTRLTVV.

The chain employs TRBV11-1 and TRBJ2-7, with a tentative D call TRBD2 (5 bases). This CDR3 has 14 amino acids. CDR1 is SGHAT, CDR2 FQDESV, per germline (reference sequence). The germline V and J ends were trimmed by 4 bases and 2 bases, with 12 bases remaining between them. DNA for the CDR3: TGTGCCAGCAGCTCTCAGTACGGGACCTACGAGCAGTACTTC. Protein product: CASSSQYGTYEQYF.

V and J are TRBV9 and TRBJ2-3; D might be TRBD2 (6 bases). Trimming shortened V by 5 bases and J by 1 base, and 14 bases separated the two germline ends. Germline assignment: CDR1 SGDLS and CDR2 YYNGEE. This CDR3 is built from 15 residues. The CDR3 DNA reads as TGTGCCAGCAGTTTATTAGCGGATCGCACAGATACGCAGTATTTT. Translating it yields CASSLLADRTDTQYF. Using reference TRBV9 and TRBJ2-3 for the parts outside the CDR3, the full variable domain is DSGVTQTPKHLITATGQRVTLRCSPRSGDLSVYWYQQSLDQGLQFLIQYYNGEERAKGNILERFSAQQFPDLHSELNLSSLELGDSALYFCASSLLADRTDTQYFGPGTRLTVL.